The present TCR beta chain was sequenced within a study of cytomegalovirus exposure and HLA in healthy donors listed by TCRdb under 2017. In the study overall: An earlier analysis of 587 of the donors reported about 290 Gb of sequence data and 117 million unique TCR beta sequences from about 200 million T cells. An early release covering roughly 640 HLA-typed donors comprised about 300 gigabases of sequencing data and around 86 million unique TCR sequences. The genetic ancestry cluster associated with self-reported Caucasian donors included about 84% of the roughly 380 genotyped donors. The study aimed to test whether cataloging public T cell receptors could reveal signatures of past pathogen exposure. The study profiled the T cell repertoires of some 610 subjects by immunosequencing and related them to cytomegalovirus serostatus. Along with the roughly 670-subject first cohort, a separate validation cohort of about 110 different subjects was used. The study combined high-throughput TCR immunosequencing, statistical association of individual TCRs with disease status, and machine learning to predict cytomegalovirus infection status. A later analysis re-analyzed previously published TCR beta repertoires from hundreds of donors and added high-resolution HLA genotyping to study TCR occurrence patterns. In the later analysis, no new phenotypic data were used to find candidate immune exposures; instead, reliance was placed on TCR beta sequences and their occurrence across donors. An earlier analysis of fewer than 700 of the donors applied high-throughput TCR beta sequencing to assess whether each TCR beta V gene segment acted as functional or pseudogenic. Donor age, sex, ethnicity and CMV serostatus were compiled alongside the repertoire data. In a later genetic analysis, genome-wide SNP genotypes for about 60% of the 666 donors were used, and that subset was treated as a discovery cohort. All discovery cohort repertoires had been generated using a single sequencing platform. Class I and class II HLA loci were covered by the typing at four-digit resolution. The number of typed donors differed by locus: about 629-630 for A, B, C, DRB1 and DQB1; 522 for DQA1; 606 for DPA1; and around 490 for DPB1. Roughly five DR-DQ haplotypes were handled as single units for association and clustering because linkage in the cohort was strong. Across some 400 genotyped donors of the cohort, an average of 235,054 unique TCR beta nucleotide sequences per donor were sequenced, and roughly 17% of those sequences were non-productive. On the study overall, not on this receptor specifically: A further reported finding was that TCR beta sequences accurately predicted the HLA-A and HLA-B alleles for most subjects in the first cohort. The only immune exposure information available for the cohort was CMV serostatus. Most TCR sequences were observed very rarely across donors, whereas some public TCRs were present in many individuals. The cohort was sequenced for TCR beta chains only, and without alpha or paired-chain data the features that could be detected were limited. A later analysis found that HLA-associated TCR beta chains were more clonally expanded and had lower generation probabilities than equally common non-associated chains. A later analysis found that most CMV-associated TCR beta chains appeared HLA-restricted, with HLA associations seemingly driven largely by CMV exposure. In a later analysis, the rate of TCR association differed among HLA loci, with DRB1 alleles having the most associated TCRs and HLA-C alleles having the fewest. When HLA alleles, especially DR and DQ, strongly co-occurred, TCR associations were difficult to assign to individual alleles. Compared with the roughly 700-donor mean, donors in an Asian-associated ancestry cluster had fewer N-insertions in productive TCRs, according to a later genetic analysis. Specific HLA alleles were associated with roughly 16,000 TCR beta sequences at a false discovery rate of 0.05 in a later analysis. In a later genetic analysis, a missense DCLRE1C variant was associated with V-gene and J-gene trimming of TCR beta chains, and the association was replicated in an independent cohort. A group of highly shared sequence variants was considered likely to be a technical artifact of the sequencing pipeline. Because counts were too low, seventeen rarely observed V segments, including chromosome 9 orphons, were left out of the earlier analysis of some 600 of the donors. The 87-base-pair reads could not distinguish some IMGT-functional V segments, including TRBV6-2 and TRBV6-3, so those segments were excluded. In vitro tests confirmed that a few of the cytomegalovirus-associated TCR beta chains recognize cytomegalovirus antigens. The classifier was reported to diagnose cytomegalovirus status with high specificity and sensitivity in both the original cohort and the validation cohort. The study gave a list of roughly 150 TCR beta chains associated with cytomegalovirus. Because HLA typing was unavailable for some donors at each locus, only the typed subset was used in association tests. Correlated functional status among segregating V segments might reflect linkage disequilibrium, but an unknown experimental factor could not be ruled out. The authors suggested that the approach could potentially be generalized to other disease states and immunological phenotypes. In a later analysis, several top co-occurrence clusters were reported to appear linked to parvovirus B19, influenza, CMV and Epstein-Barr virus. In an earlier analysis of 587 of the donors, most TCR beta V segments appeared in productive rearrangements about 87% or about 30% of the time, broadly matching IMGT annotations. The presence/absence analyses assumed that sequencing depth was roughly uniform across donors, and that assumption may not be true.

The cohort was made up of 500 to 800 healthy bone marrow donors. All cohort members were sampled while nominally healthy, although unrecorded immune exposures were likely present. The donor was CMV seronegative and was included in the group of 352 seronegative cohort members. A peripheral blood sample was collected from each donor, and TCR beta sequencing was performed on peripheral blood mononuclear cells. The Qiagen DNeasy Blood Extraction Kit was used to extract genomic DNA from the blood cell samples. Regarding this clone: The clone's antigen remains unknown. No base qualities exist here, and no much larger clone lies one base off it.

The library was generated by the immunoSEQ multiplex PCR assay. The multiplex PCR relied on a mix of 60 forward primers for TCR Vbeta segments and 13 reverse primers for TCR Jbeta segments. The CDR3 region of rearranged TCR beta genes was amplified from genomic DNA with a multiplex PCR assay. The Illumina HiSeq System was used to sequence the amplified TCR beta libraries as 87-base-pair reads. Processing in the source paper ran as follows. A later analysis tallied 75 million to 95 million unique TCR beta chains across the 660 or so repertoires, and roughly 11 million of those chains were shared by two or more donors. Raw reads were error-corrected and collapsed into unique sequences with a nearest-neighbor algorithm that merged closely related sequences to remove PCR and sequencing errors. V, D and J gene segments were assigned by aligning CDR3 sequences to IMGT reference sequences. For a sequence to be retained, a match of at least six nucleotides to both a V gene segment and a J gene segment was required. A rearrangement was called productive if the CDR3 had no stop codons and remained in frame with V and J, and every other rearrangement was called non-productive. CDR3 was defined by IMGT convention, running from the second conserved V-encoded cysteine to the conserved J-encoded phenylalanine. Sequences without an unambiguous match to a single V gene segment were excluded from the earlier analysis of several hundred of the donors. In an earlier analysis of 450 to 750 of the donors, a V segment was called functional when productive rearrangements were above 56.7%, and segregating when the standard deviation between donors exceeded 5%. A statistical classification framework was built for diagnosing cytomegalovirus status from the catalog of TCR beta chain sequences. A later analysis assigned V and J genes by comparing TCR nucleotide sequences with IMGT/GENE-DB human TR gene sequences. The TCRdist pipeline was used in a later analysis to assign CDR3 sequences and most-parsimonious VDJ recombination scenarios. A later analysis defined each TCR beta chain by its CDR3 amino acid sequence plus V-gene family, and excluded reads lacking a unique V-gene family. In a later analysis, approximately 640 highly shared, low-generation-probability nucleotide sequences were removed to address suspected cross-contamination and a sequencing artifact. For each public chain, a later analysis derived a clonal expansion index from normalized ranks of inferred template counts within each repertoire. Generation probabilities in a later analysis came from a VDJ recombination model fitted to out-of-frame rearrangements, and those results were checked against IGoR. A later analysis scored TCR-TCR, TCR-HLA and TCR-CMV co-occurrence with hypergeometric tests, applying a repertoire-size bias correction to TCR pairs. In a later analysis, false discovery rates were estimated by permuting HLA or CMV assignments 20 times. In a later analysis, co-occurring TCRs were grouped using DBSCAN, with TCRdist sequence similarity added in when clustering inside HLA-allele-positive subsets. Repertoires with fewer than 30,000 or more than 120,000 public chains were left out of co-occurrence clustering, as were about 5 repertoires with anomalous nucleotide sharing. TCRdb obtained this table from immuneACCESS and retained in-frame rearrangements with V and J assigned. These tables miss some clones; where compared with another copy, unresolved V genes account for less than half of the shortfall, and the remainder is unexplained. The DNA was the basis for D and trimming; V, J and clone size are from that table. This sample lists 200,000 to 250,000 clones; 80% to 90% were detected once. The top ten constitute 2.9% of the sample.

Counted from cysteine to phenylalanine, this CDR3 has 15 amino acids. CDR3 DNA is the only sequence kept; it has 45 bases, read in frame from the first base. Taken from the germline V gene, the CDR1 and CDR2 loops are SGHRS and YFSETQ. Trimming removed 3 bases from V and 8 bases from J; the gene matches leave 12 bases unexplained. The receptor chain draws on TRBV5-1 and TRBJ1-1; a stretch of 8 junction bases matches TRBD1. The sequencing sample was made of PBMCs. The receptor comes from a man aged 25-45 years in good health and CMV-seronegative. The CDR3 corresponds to CASSSGGQALVEAFF. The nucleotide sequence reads TGCGCCAGCAGCTCGGGGGGACAGGCCCTCGTGGAAGCTTTCTTT.